The clone carrying this T cell receptor (beta chain) was observed at least ten times. Its antigen is unidentified. TCRdb itself ran the 5' RACE reads through MiXCR, one entry per CDR3 protein. The table has roughly 600,000 distinct CDR3 sequences, under 20% seen once; the top ten hold 12%. The data derive from a study of T-cell memory formation after mild COVID-19. In germline, CDR1 is GTSNPN, CDR2 SVGIG (reference sequence). Trimming took 0 bases from V and 7 from J, leaving 19 bases between them. This CDR3 spans 15 amino acids. The study's findings and limits: Clonal second-wave expansions that peaked on day 37 had unconfirmed SARS-CoV-2 specificity. Clones shrinking between day 15 and 85 showed a balanced CD4/CD8 split, and those that grew later tilted toward CD4+. Researchers found some responding clones in pre-infection memory, a sign that cross-reactive memory joined.

Sequenced input: PBMCs or a T cell subset sorted from them (not recorded which). The TCR comes from an adult woman who had mild COVID-19 (a few samples of this study predate the infection). Cell type and time point are not known. The rearrangement links TRBV30 to TRBJ2-7; D unclear. CDR3 nucleotide sequence: TGTGCCTGGAGTGTAAGTTCGGAAGGGTCGTGGGAGCAGTACTTC. The encoded protein is CAWSVSSEGSWEQYF.